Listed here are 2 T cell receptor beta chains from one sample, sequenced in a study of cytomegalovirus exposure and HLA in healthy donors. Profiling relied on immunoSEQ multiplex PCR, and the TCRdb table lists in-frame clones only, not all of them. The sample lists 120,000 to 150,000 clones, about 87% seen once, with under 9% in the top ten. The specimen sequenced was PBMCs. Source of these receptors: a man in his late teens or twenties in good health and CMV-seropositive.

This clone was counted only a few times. The CDR3 bases are TGTGCCAGTAGTGCGATCGGGACAGGGGCACTGAGCACCATATATTTT. Translation gives CASSAIGTGALSTIYF. The chain combines TRBV19 with TRBJ1-3; 10 bases agree with TRBD1. The CDR3 extends over 16 amino acids. V shed 5 bases and J 9 bases; nucleotides not matched to a gene: 13. CDR1 is LNHDA, CDR2 SQIVND, per germline (reference sequence).

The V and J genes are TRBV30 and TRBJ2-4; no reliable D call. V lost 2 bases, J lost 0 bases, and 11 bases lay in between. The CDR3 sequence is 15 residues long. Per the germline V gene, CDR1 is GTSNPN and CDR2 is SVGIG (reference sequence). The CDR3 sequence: CAWSNVLLAKNIQYF. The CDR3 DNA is TGTGCCTGGAGTAATGTCCTCCTAGCCAAAAACATTCAGTACTTC.